This T cell receptor beta chain originates from a study of CD8+ T cells in alopecia areata. As the sequencing template, cDNA was produced by extracting RNA and reverse transcribing it. Using immunoSEQ multiplex PCR, the repertoire was profiled, and TCRdb retains in-frame clones only, with some absent. The table lists fewer than 200,000 clones, approximately 65% of them singletons, with 9.5% to 12% in the top ten. The CDR3 covers 14 residues. CDR1 is GTSNPN and CDR2 is SVGIG in the germline V gene (reference sequence). Deletions cut 0 bases from V and 5 bases from J, with 11 bases between. This receptor was identified in a human donor with alopecia areata. The chain employs TRBV30 and TRBJ2-1, with unresolved D. Here the sequenced sample was CD8+ T cells sorted from blood, taken at week 0. CDR3 DNA sequence: TGTGCCTGGAGTGTCAGCCCCTTCGACAATGAGCAGTTCTTC. It codes for CAWSVSPFDNEQFF.